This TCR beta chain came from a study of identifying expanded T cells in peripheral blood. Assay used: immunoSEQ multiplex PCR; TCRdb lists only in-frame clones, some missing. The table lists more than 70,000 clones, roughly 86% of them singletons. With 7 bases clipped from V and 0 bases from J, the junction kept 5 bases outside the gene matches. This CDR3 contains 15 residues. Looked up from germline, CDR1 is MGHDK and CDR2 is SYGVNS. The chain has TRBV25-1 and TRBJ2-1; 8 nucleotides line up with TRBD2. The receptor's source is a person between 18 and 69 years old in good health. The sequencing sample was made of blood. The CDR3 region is CASTESGGSYNEQFF. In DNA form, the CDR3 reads TGTGCCAGCACCGAAAGCGGGGGCTCCTACAATGAGCAGTTCTTC.